A single sample is the source of the 32 T cell receptor beta chains below, sequenced in a study of post-analysis software for immune sequencing data. No antigen is known for these receptors. Unique molecular identifiers had been added to the TCR beta cDNA libraries. TCRdb reprocessed the PCR reads via MiXCR and lists one record per CDR3 protein. The sample holds some 690,000 distinct CDR3 sequences, 25% to 30% seen once. Study results and caveats: Comparison of patients with controls showed five or six TRBV segments more frequent in patients, TRBV5-6, TRBV5-1 and TRBV20-1 among them.

Source material: blood. The receptors were gathered from a girl aged 5-17 years with multiple sclerosis.

The chain has TRBV7-2 and TRBJ2-1; TRBD2 matches at 7 bases. Germline V gives CDR1 SGHTA, CDR2 FQGNSA. With 1 base clipped from V and 15 bases from J, the junction kept 6 bases outside the gene matches. The CDR3 extends over 12 amino acids. The CDR3 region is CASSLDGRVGFF. CDR3 DNA sequence: TGTGCCAGCAGCTTAGATGGGAGGGTGGGGTTCTTC.

This clonotype showed up just a few times. The chain recombines TRBV5-1 with TRBJ2-7; 8 nucleotides match TRBD2. Unmatched junction bases numbered 4, after V lost 0 bases and J lost 2 bases. Germline-derived CDR1 and CDR2 are SGHRS and YFSETQ. The CDR3 spans 15 residues. CDR3 coding DNA: TGCGCCAGCAGCTTGGGCGGGGGGAAAGCCTACGAGCAGTACTTC. The encoded protein is CASSLGGGKAYEQYF.

This clonotype was seen only a few times. The CDR3 spells CASTLRGGGDPDTQYF. CDR3 DNA sequence: TGTGCCAGCACCCTCCGGGGTGGGGGGGACCCAGATACGCAGTATTTT. The rearrangement links TRBV12-3 or TRBV12-4 to TRBJ2-3; 7 positions match TRBD2. The J segment lost 4 bases and the V segment lost 7 bases, leaving 14 bases of the junction unmatched. The CDR3 contains 16 residues.

The chain couples TRBV15 to TRBJ2-3; D gene unclear. Deletions cut 2 bases from V and 6 bases from J, with 15 bases between. Germline loops: CDR1 LNHNV, CDR2 YYDKDF (reference sequence). The CDR3 is made up of 15 amino acids. The CDR3, as DNA: TGTGCCACCAGCAGACCAGGCTGGTTGTCGGATACGCAGTATTTT. It codes for CATSRPGWLSDTQYF.

The CDR3 sequence: CSALGDEQYF. CDR3 nucleotide sequence: TGCAGCGCCTTAGGCGATGAGCAGTACTTC. The V call is TRBV29-1, the J call TRBJ2-5, with D hard to call. The germline V gene has CDR1 SQVTM and CDR2 ANQGSEA. The CDR3 consists of 10 residues. Trimming left V 7 bases short and J 11 bases short, with 14 bases between.

This clonotype has more than one count but fewer than ten. This chain links TRBV4-1 with TRBJ2-3; 7 bases line up with TRBD1. CDR1 and CDR2 (germline): MGHRA, YSYEKL. The CDR3 has 15 residues. J lost 1 base, V lost 5 bases, and 6 bases had no gene match. CDR3 amino acids: CASSRNRGGTDTQYF. DNA of the CDR3: TGCGCCAGCAGCAGGAACAGGGGAGGCACAGATACGCAGTATTTT.

This rearrangement joins TRBV12-3 or TRBV12-4 to TRBJ1-5; D remains unclear. The CDR3 totals 14 residues. The V and J ends lost 7 bases and 2 bases respectively, with 12 bases between them. CDR3 bases: TGTGCCAGCAAACCTAGGGTAGGCAATCAGCCCCAGCATTTT. Translated, it gives CASKPRVGNQPQHF.

V usage is TRBV29-1 and J usage is TRBJ2-1; D is undetermined. There are 12 residues in the CDR3. V shed 4 bases and J shed 5 bases, with 9 bases lying between them. Germline V gene lookup returns CDR1 SQVTM and CDR2 ANQGSEA. The CDR3 DNA sequence: TGCAGCGTTGGAAACTTGGACAATGAGCAGTTCTTC. It encodes CSVGNLDNEQFF.

Comments on this clonotype: One junction end disagrees with the germline gene, perhaps due to a read error. The chain is built from TRBV29-1 and TRBJ1-1, with unresolved D. Germline CDR1 reads SQVTM; CDR2 reads ANQGSEA. The CDR3 covers 16 residues. The CDR3 loop reads CSVGADWNLMNTVAFF. The CDR3 DNA sequence: TGCAGCGTTGGGGCAGACTGGAACCTCATGAACACTGTAGCTTTCTTT.

This clonotype showed up just a few times. CDR3 coding DNA: TGCAGCGTCCCCAAGGCGGCAGGATCAGCTGAAGCTTTCTTT. As protein: CSVPKAAGSAEAFF. V gene TRBV29-1 combines with J gene TRBJ1-1; no definite D call. Germline CDR1 reads SQVTM; CDR2 reads ANQGSEA. V gave up 6 bases and J gave up 6 bases, with 20 bases separating them. The CDR3 is 14 amino acids.

The sample holds a few counts of this clonotype. The chain links TRBV7-2 to TRBJ2-7; perhaps TRBD2 as D (5 bases). The CDR3 extends over 14 amino acids. Trimming took 3 bases from V and 0 from J, leaving 9 bases between them. Germline assignment: CDR1 SGHTA and CDR2 FQGNSA. CDR3 in amino acids: CASSFIGNSYEQYF. The CDR3 DNA reads TGTGCCAGCAGCTTTATCGGGAACTCCTACGAGCAGTACTTC. Variable domain in full (rest from reference TRBV7-2 and TRBJ2-7): GAGVSQSPSNKVTEKGKDVELRCDPISGHTALYWYRQSLGQGLEFLIYFQGNSAPDKSGLPSDRFSAERTGGSVSTLTIQRTQQEDSAVYLCASSFIGNSYEQYFGPGTRLTVT.

V is TRBV29-1 and J is TRBJ1-1; D not resolved. The CDR3 consists of 14 residues. CDR1 is SQVTM and CDR2 is ANQGSEA in the germline V gene. Between the trimmed V and J ends, which lost 6 bases and 0 bases, there was a span of 14 bases. CDR3 region: CSVLTGLMNTEAFF. The DNA for the CDR3 is TGCAGCGTCCTGACGGGATTGATGAACACTGAAGCTTTCTTT. The whole variable domain, remainder taken from reference TRBV29-1 and TRBJ1-1, is SAVISQKPSRDICQRGTSLTIQCQVDSQVTMMFWYRQQPGQSLTLIATANQGSEATYESGFVIDKFPISRPNLTFSTLTVSNMSPEDSSIYLCSVLTGLMNTEAFFGQGTRLTVV.

The CDR3 spells CASSSNEGDGYGYTF. In nucleotides, the CDR3 is TGTGCCAGCAGCTCCAATGAGGGGGACGGCTATGGCTACACCTTC. This chain joins TRBV7-2 and TRBJ1-2; weak D call: TRBD1 (6 bases). The V end lost 4 bases, the J end lost 4 bases, and 16 bases lay between the germline ends. The CDR3 has 15 residues. Per germline, CDR1 SGHTA and CDR2 FQGNSA.

The chain is built from TRBV10-3 and TRBJ2-7; D remains unclear. The germline V gene has CDR1 ENHRY and CDR2 SYGVKD. The CDR3 is 12 residues long. Trimming stripped 8 bases from V and 1 base from J, with 9 bases between. The CDR3 sequence is CAIGQHSYEQYF. Written as DNA, the CDR3 is TGTGCCATCGGGCAGCATTCCTACGAGCAGTACTTC.

There are a few counts of this clonotype. The chain links TRBV29-1 to TRBJ1-1; maybe TRBD1 (6 bases). CDR1 is SQVTM and CDR2 is ANQGSEA in the germline V gene. Trimming stripped 3 bases from V and 10 bases from J, with 15 bases between. This CDR3 spans 12 amino acids. The CDR3 bases are TGCAGCGTTGATTATGGGGGCGCGGGAGCTTTCTTT. Translating gives CSVDYGGAGAFF.

This clonotype was picked up a small number of times. This chain joins TRBV9 and TRBJ2-7, with TRBD1 identical over 7 bases. Germline CDR1 reads SGDLS; CDR2 reads YYNGEE. The V and J ends lost 4 bases and 2 bases, in that order; junction bases with no gene match: 9. The CDR3 runs 15 residues. Here the CDR3 reads CASSPQTGYAYEQYF. The CDR3 region has the DNA TGTGCCAGCAGCCCACAGACAGGGTACGCCTACGAGCAGTACTTC.

The table lists this clonotype with a few counts. The J gene is TRBJ2-7, the V gene TRBV20-1, with 14 bases matching TRBD2. The germline V gene has CDR1 DFQATT and CDR2 SNEGSKA (reference sequence). The CDR3 has 17 residues. V lost 6 bases to trimming and J lost 3 bases; unmatched junction nucleotides: 13. This CDR3 is CSAARGLAGVYLYEQYF. The CDR3 coding sequence is TGCAGTGCAGCGCGGGGACTAGCGGGAGTGTACCTCTACGAGCAGTACTTC.

In this sample, this clonotype turned up many times. J is TRBJ1-2 and V is TRBV29-1; 8 bases are shared with TRBD1. From germline, CDR1 is SQVTM and CDR2 ANQGSEA. J lost 6 bases, V lost 6 bases, and 3 bases had no gene match. The length of the CDR3 is 11 residues. CDR3 protein: CSVSDRDGYTF. CDR3 DNA sequence: TGCAGCGTATCGGACAGGGATGGCTACACCTTC.

Notes on this clonotype: The germline gene is not matched at one end of the junction; a read error may be the cause. The gene calls are TRBV2 and TRBJ2-7; unclear D gene. Per germline, CDR1 SNHLY and CDR2 FYNNEI. This CDR3 has 15 amino acids. The CDR3 DNA reads as TGTGCCAGCAGCGAAGGGTACGGGTTTTTCGACGAGCAGTACTTC. Amino acids: CASSEGYGFFDEQYF.

The CDR3 sequence: CASSFVYNEQFF. The CDR3 DNA sequence: TGCGCCAGCAGCTTCGTCTACAATGAGCAGTTCTTC. The rearrangement uses TRBV5-1 and TRBJ2-1; D not resolved. Trimming pared 2 bases from V and 3 bases from J, leaving 3 bases between. Per germline, CDR1 SGHRS and CDR2 YFSETQ. The CDR3 has 12 amino acids.

This clonotype was detected only a few times. The V call is TRBV15, the J call TRBJ2-7, with D possibly matching TRBD2 (6 bases). Per germline, CDR1 LNHNV and CDR2 YYDKDF (reference sequence). V gave up 1 base and J gave up 3 bases, with 10 bases separating them. The CDR3 extends over 14 amino acids. CDR3 in amino acids: CATSRAGLRYEQYF. For the CDR3, the DNA is TGTGCCACCAGCAGAGCGGGACTCCGCTACGAGCAGTACTTC.

This clonotype was observed a handful of times. The rearrangement links TRBV20-1 to TRBJ1-5; no clear D. The CDR3 sequence is 13 residues long. Germline V gene data show CDR1 as DFQATT and CDR2 as SNEGSKA (reference sequence). Deletions cut 3 bases from V and 3 bases from J, with 9 bases between. The CDR3 DNA reads as TGCAGTGCTAGTAACAGAGCCAATCAGCCCCAGCATTTT. Translated, it gives CSASNRANQPQHF.

The CDR3 DNA reads as TGCGCCAGCGGCCCCCTGACTAGCGGGACAGGAGATACGCAGTATTTT. Residues: CASGPLTSGTGDTQYF. This chain joins TRBV4-1 and TRBJ2-3; 11 nucleotides agree with TRBD2. The ends lost 8 bases at V and 5 bases at J; junction bases unmatched: 12. The CDR3 runs 16 residues. CDR1 and CDR2 from the germline V gene are MGHRA and YSYEKL.

The chain couples TRBV20-1 to TRBJ2-2; D is unclear. Germline CDR1 and CDR2: DFQATT and SNEGSKA (reference sequence). The length of the CDR3 is 13 residues. V was clipped by 0 bases and J by 5 bases, with 7 bases between them. The DNA for the CDR3 is TGCAGTGCTAGAGATTTTCGGACCGGGGAGCTGTTTTTT. This codes for CSARDFRTGELFF.

This clonotype was detected a few times. The chain links TRBV12-3 or TRBV12-4 to TRBJ2-7; no clear D gene. V lost 5 bases, J lost 6 bases, and 8 bases lay in between. The CDR3 extends over 11 amino acids. CDR3: CASSEMGEQYF. CDR3 coding DNA: TGTGCCAGCAGTGAAATGGGCGAGCAGTACTTC.

This clonotype has more than one count but fewer than ten. V gene TRBV7-2 combines with J gene TRBJ2-3; D unclear. V gave up 5 bases and J gave up 1 base, with 13 bases separating them. The length of the CDR3 is 15 residues. Germline V gene sequence: CDR1 SGHTA, CDR2 FQGNSA. CDR3 protein: CASSPRLAGTDTQYF. CDR3 DNA: TGTGCCAGCAGCCCACGGTTGGCAGGCACAGATACGCAGTATTTT.

This clonotype was recorded once. The V and J genes are TRBV20-1 and TRBJ2-3, with unresolved D. V was cut by 3 bases and J by 0 bases, with 19 bases left in between. The CDR3 is made up of 17 amino acids. CDR1 and CDR2 (germline): DFQATT, SNEGSKA (reference sequence). CDR3 in amino acids: CSARALPGRSSTDTQYF. The CDR3 DNA sequence: TGCAGTGCTAGGGCCCTCCCGGGCCGAAGTAGCACAGATACGCAGTATTTT.

The rearrangement uses TRBV7-9 and TRBJ1-1; no clear D. V dropped 5 bases and J dropped 6 bases, with 16 bases sitting between them. The CDR3 runs to 14 residues. Germline V gene sequence: CDR1 SEHNR, CDR2 FQNEAQ (reference sequence). CDR3 nucleotides: TGTGCCAGCAGCCCCGACTGGGAAATGGCTGAAGCTTTCTTT. Protein: CASSPDWEMAEAFF.

Remarks on this clonotype: A much bigger clone sits one base away, suggesting this may be a read error. This chain uses TRBV12-3 or TRBV12-4 with TRBJ2-1; 9 nucleotides agree with TRBD2. The CDR3 has 15 residues. Trimming cost V 7 bases and J 6 bases; bases outside gene matches: 10. The CDR3: CASTTSGSPCNEQFF. The CDR3, as DNA: TGTGCCAGCACCACTAGCGGGTCGCCCTGCAATGAGCAGTTCTTC.

This clonotype was counted a few times. The chain joins TRBV5-1 to TRBJ2-6, with D possibly being TRBD2 (5 bases). The CDR3 runs 16 residues. Trimming pared 2 bases from V and 0 bases from J, leaving 9 bases between. Germline CDR1 is SGHRS and CDR2 is YFSETQ. CDR3 bases: TGCGCCAGCAGCTTAGGAGGAGTCTCTGGGGCCAACGTCCTGACTTTC. Its translation is CASSLGGVSGANVLTF.

The chain uses TRBV6-2 or TRBV6-3 and TRBJ1-2, with a possible D match to TRBD1 (6 bases). Germline V gene sequence: CDR1 MNHEY, CDR2 SVGEGT. CDR3 length: 14 residues. Trimming removed 2 bases from V and 7 bases from J, with 14 bases in between. For the CDR3, the DNA is TGTGCCAGCAGTTACCAGGGGAACCTCCGTGGCTACACCTTC. Amino acid sequence: CASSYQGNLRGYTF.

The CDR3, as DNA: TGTGCCAGCAGTCCCGTCTGGGGCGAGGGCTACACCTTC. Protein sequence: CASSPVWGEGYTF. V is TRBV12-3 or TRBV12-4 and J is TRBJ1-2, with TRBD1 as a possible D gene (5 bases). V was trimmed by 5 bases and J by 8 bases, leaving 15 bases between them. This CDR3 is built from 13 residues.